The 10 T cell receptor beta chains below come from one sample, sequenced in a study of TIL therapy for anti-PD-1-resistant metastatic lung cancer. The time point was: pre-treatment sample, taken before nivolumab and TIL therapy. The tumor samples were excised metastases, mostly pleural nodules or supraclavicular lymph nodes. This was the immunoSEQ v3 assay. Measured with immunoSEQ multiplex PCR; TCRdb has only the in-frame clones, and not every one. This sample has about 48,000 clones, with about two thirds found just once. This specimen consisted of tumor tissue, obtained at baseline. The receptors originated from a person aged 25-79 years with non-small cell lung cancer.

V is TRBV2 and J is TRBJ2-1; 11 bases agree with TRBD1. J was trimmed by 9 bases and V by 6 bases; bases with no gene match: 10. This CDR3 is built from 15 residues. Germline loops: CDR1 SNHLY, CDR2 FYNNEI. In DNA, the CDR3 is TGTGCCAGCAGGCCCGGGACAGGGGGTTGGGGTGAGCAGTTCTTC. It codes for CASRPGTGGWGEQFF.

The rearrangement links TRBV29-1 to TRBJ2-1; D remains unclear. The CDR3 runs to 16 residues. The germline V and J ends were trimmed by 0 bases and 0 bases, with 12 bases remaining between them. Per germline, CDR1 SQVTM and CDR2 ANQGSEA. CDR3 residues: CSVEDPARRSYNEQFF. CDR3 in DNA: TGCAGCGTTGAAGATCCGGCCAGACGCTCCTACAATGAGCAGTTCTTC.

The CDR3 here is CASSTGDRAGQPQHF. CDR3 bases: TGCGCCAGCAGCACGGGAGACAGGGCAGGTCAGCCCCAGCATTTT. This chain joins TRBV5-1 and TRBJ1-5; 7 nucleotides agree with TRBD1. The germline V gene has CDR1 SGHRS and CDR2 YFSETQ. J gave up 6 bases and V 4 bases, and 10 bases lay outside the gene matches. This CDR3 spans 15 amino acids.

The V and J genes are TRBV4-2 and TRBJ2-3; weak D call: TRBD1 (6 bases). The ends were cut back, 0 bases at V and 0 bases at J, with 10 bases in the middle. The germline V gene encodes CDR1 LGHNA and CDR2 YNFKEQ. This CDR3 has 16 residues. CDR3 sequence (DNA): TGTGCCAGCAGCCAAGAGGGGGCCGGGAGCACAGATACGCAGTATTTT. It translates to CASSQEGAGSTDTQYF.

The genes are TRBV5-1 and TRBJ2-2, with D unclear. Trimming took off 0 bases at V and 8 bases at J, with 8 bases between the two ends. The length of the CDR3 is 13 residues. Germline CDR1 is SGHRS and CDR2 is YFSETQ. CDR3 nucleotides: TGCGCCAGCAGCTTGGTTTTAACTGGGGAGCTGTTTTTT. It codes for CASSLVLTGELFF.

The J gene is TRBJ1-5, the V gene TRBV7-9; D ambiguous. V lost 0 bases to trimming and J lost 0 bases, with 9 bases between them. Germline CDR1 SEHNR, CDR2 FQNEAQ (reference sequence). The CDR3 is 16 amino acids. The CDR3 DNA reads TGTGCCAGCAGCTTAGCTCTGGGATCTAGCAATCAGCCCCAGCATTTT. Protein: CASSLALGSSNQPQHF. Full variable domain (remainder filled in from reference TRBV7-9 and TRBJ1-5): DTGVSQNPRHKITKRGQNVTFRCDPISEHNRLYWYRQTLGQGPEFLTYFQNEAQLEKSRLLSDRFSAERPKGSFSTLEIQRTEQGDSAMYLCASSLALGSSNQPQHFGDGTRLSIL.

V and J are TRBV5-1 and TRBJ2-7, with unresolved D. CDR1 is SGHRS and CDR2 is YFSETQ in the germline V gene. V gave up 0 bases and J gave up 2 bases, with 12 bases separating them. The CDR3 is 15 amino acids. CDR3 coding DNA: TGCGCCAGCAGCTTGGGGGCAGACCGACCCTACGAGCAGTACTTC. Its protein product is CASSLGADRPYEQYF.

In its sample, this clone was seen a few times. The gene calls are TRBV18 and TRBJ1-4; D remains ambiguous. Germline-derived CDR1 and CDR2 are KGHSH and LQKENI. V shed 8 bases and J shed 0 bases, with 10 bases lying between them. The CDR3 spans 14 residues. Here the CDR3 DNA reads TGTGCCAGCAGGCAGAGTTCAACTAATGAAAAACTGTTTTTT. Translation gives CASRQSSTNEKLFF.

J is TRBJ2-5 and V is TRBV5-4; TRBD1 agrees at 8 bases. The trim removed 4 bases at V and 2 bases at J, leaving 7 bases unmatched. The CDR3 totals 15 residues. Germline CDR1 is SGHNT and CDR2 is YYREEE (reference sequence). CDR3 nucleotide sequence: TGTGCCAGCAGCGAAGCCGACAGGGGACAAGAGACCCAGTACTTC. It translates to CASSEADRGQETQYF.

In its sample, this clone was seen a few times. Here the CDR3 DNA reads TGTGCCAGTAGCGCCGGGACACTCTACAATGAGCAGTTCTTC. Encoded protein: CASSAGTLYNEQFF. The chain recombines TRBV19 with TRBJ2-1; maybe TRBD1 (6 bases). V lost 6 bases and J 3 bases, leaving 12 bases between the germline ends. The CDR3 is made up of 14 amino acids. In germline, CDR1 is LNHDA, CDR2 SQIVND (reference sequence).